The subject of this entry is one T cell receptor (beta chain). The antigen remains unidentified. Described time point: week 3, after first cycle of checkpoint inhibitor. The CD3+ CD4- CD8+ CD45RA- CD45RO-high CD27- CCR7- memory phenotype defined TIE cells. The assay received all extracted DNA from sorted CD8+ subsets. The repertoire was sequenced with immunoSEQ multiplex PCR; TCRdb's copy has only in-frame clones and lacks some. The sample has 760 or so clones, about 87% seen once; the top ten hold about a tenth. This record belongs to a study of blood T cell dynamics during melanoma immunotherapy. Study-wide results and caveats: The most clonal sorted CD8+ subset, immune-effector cells, was closest to cell-free DNA CDR3 sequences.

The source is a human donor with melanoma. Sequenced here: CD8+ T cells from blood, sampled from a patient treated with checkpoint blockade.

CDR3 residues: CASSPLAGVYEQYF. CDR3 in DNA: TGTGCCAGCAGTCCACTAGCGGGAGTCTACGAGCAGTACTTC. The V gene is TRBV6-6, the J gene TRBJ2-7; 11 bases map to TRBD2. Germline CDR1 MNHNY, CDR2 SVGAGI (reference sequence). CDR3 size: 14 residues. Germline trimming cut 5 bases from V and 3 bases from J; bases unmatched to any gene: 3.